Listed below are T cell receptor beta chains from one sample, sequenced in a study of CD8 T cells in ankylosing spondylitis. TCRdb re-derived calls from the 5' RACE reads in MiXCR, one entry per CDR3 protein. The profile shows fewer than 550,000 distinct CDR3 sequences, approximately 5.3% of them singletons. Sequencing was carried out using blood, either unsorted or a sorted T cell fraction (not recorded which). These TCRs come from a male donor with ankylosing spondylitis. Both conserved end residues are part of each CDR3. Fields, in order: J gene, D gene, clone size, V gene, CDR3 DNA, CDR3 protein. D genes are given only for firm matches. Some rows have no size entry. The others give once, few or many, or a class for an expanded clone.

>TRBJ1-5|-|many|TRBV4-1
TGCGCCAGCAGCCATCCAGGGACGGCCCGGGGTCAGCCCCAGCATTTT
CASSHPGTARGQPQHF
>TRBJ2-3|-|many|TRBV29-1
TGCAGCGTGCGCGGGCGAGGGACCACAGATACGCAGTATTTT
CSVRGRGTTDTQYF
>TRBJ2-1|TRBD2|many|TRBV18
TGTGCCAGCAGCCTTACTAGCGGGCCCTACAATGAGCAGTTCTTC
CASSLTSGPYNEQFF
>TRBJ2-5|TRBD1|many|TRBV18
TGTGCCAGCTCACCAGGACAGGTGGAGACCCAGTACTTC
CASSPGQVETQYF
>TRBJ2-7|-|many|TRBV12-3/TRBV12-4
TGTGCCAGCAGTTCCCGGTCACCCGAGCAGTACTTC
CASSSRSPEQYF
>TRBJ2-7|-|-|TRBV7-9
TGTGCCAGCAGCTTAGCGGGAGCCAGTATCTCCTACGAGCAGTACTTC
CASSLAGASISYEQYF
>TRBJ2-3|-|many|TRBV27
TGTGCCAGCAGTCAAAGGGGTAACACAGATACGCAGTATTTT
CASSQRGNTDTQYF
>TRBJ2-6|-|few|TRBV18
TGTGCCAGCTCCCGCCCACCCTGGGGAGGGGCCAACGTCCTGACTTTC
CASSRPPWGGANVLTF
>TRBJ1-1|-|many|TRBV4-2
TGTGCCAGCAGCCGAGGAAATGCGGACACTGAAGCTTTCTTT
CASSRGNADTEAFF
>TRBJ1-4|-|many|TRBV20-1
TGCAGTGCTAGAAGTAATGAAAAACTGTTTTTT
CSARSNEKLFF
>TRBJ2-7|TRBD1|few|TRBV5-5
TGTGCCAGCAGCCTCGACAGGGGCTACGACGAGCAGTACTTC
CASSLDRGYDEQYF
>TRBJ2-7|-|many|TRBV20-1
TGCAGTGCTAGTTTAGGGCAGTTACTATACGAGCAGTACTTC
CSASLGQLLYEQYF
>TRBJ2-1|TRBD2|many|TRBV20-1
TGCAGTGCTACACAACCCTGGTTATTAGCGGGAACTGGTAATGAGCAGTTCTTC
CSATQPWLLAGTGNEQFF